This T cell receptor beta chain was obtained from a study of human T cells and chemical hapten exposure. Looking at the study overall: Sensitization involved placing 2% DPC onto a 2 cm by 2 cm region of upper inner arm skin.

The CDR3 has 14 residues. Germline CDR1 and CDR2: SGDLS and YYNGEE. Between the trimmed V and J ends, which lost 2 bases and 7 bases, there was a span of 13 bases. TCRdb re-called the RACE reads through MiXCR, storing one row per CDR3 protein. Here the sample spans about 110,000 distinct CDR3 sequences, about 10% being singletons. As to time point: patch test 1, 2 weeks after DPC sensitization. Documented treatment: therapeutic diphenylcyclopropenone sensitization with weekly scalp DPC. A few counts support this clonotype. Source: whole blood, taken in connection with sensitization to the hapten diphenylcyclopropenone (DPC). The chain combines TRBV9 with TRBJ1-5, with D possibly matching TRBD1 (5 bases). This receptor was identified in a woman aged 40 to 50 with alopecia areata. Some clones in this sample may be carry-over from other donors' samples. The CDR3 coding sequence is TGTGCCAGCAGCGTGGGGCAGTCAGACCAGCCCCAGCATTTT. Amino acid sequence: CASSVGQSDQPQHF.